The 26 T cell receptor beta chains below all came from one sample that was sequenced in a study of OX40 agonist ivuxolimab in advanced cancers. Generated by immunoSEQ multiplex PCR, the TCRdb table keeps only in-frame clones and is missing some. The data contain about 89,000 clones, around 90% of them singletons. Specimen: CD4+ or CD8+ T cells sorted from blood, collected in a trial of the OX40 agonist ivuxolimab. These receptors came from an adult with an advanced solid tumor such as melanoma, head and neck, liver or kidney cancer.

The chain recombines TRBV30 with TRBJ1-4; a weak D match, TRBD1 (5 bases). Trimming took off 8 bases at V and 5 bases at J, with 12 bases between the two ends. Germline values: CDR1 GTSNPN, CDR2 SVGIG (reference sequence). This CDR3 contains 12 residues. This chain's CDR3 is CAGGVGNEKLFF. The DNA of the CDR3 is TGTGCCGGGGGAGTGGGAAATGAAAAACTGTTTTTT.

Remarks on this clone: Other DNA sequences of this sample code for an identical CDR3. This sequence joins TRBV19 and TRBJ2-3; TRBD2 aligns across 12 bases. There are 15 residues in the CDR3. Germline values: CDR1 LNHDA, CDR2 SQIVND (reference sequence). V lost 7 bases to trimming and J lost 6 bases; unmatched junction nucleotides: 8. CDR3 DNA sequence: TGTGCCAGTACCCCGACTAGCGGGAGCTCGGATACGCAGTATTTT. Its translation: CASTPTSGSSDTQYF.

The chain employs TRBV30 and TRBJ2-2; tentatively, D is TRBD1 or TRBD2 (5 bases each). Germline loops: CDR1 GTSNPN, CDR2 SVGIG (reference sequence). V lost 3 bases to trimming and J lost 4 bases, with 21 bases between them. The CDR3 has 17 amino acids. The CDR3 loop reads CAWRGFLGRGATGELFF. In DNA form, the CDR3 reads TGTGCCTGGAGGGGTTTCTTGGGACGGGGAGCCACCGGGGAGCTGTTTTTT.

The rearrangement links TRBV5-6 to TRBJ2-5; D gene ambiguous. Germline CDR1 and CDR2: SGHDT and YYEEEE. CDR3 length: 15 amino acids. Trimming took off 0 bases at V and 0 bases at J, with 9 bases between the two ends. The CDR3: CASSLDVRYQETQYF. The CDR3 nucleotides read TGTGCCAGCAGCTTGGACGTAAGATACCAAGAGACCCAGTACTTC.

The chain is built from TRBV5-6 and TRBJ2-3; D call uncertain. Germline CDR1 is SGHDT and CDR2 is YYEEEE. This CDR3 contains 11 residues. V lost 4 bases and J 0 bases, leaving 0 bases between the germline ends. CDR3 in DNA: TGTGCCAGCAGCAGCACAGATACGCAGTATTTT. The encoded protein is CASSSTDTQYF.

The chain has TRBV2 and TRBJ2-3, with D possibly being TRBD2 (6 bases). The CDR3 runs to 12 residues. CDR1 and CDR2 from the germline V gene are SNHLY and FYNNEI. Trimming removed 8 bases from V and 6 bases from J, with 12 bases in between. The CDR3 region is CASGDLADTQYF. The DNA of the CDR3 is TGTGCCAGCGGAGACCTAGCGGATACGCAGTATTTT.

J is TRBJ1-5 and V is TRBV7-2; D possibly corresponds to TRBD1 (6 bases). V dropped 5 bases and J dropped 3 bases, with 11 bases sitting between them. This CDR3 is 14 amino acids long. Germline V gene sequence: CDR1 SGHTA, CDR2 FQGNSA. CDR3 amino acids: CASSPGGVNQPQHF. Here the CDR3 DNA reads TGTGCCAGCAGCCCCGGGGGCGTCAATCAGCCCCAGCATTTT. Looking up the rest from reference TRBV7-2 and TRBJ1-5 gives the full variable domain: GAGVSQSPSNKVTEKGKDVELRCDPISGHTALYWYRQSLGQGLEFLIYFQGNSAPDKSGLPSDRFSAERTGGSVSTLTIQRTQQEDSAVYLCASSPGGVNQPQHFGDGTRLSIL.

V usage is TRBV7-2 and J usage is TRBJ2-2, with TRBD1 as a possible D gene (6 bases). The CDR3 is 12 residues long. V was clipped by 9 bases and J by 7 bases, with 12 bases between them. Germline CDR1 SGHTA, CDR2 FQGNSA. The CDR3 DNA reads TGTGCCAGTAATCAGGGGAGCGGGGAGCTGTTTTTT. This codes for CASNQGSGELFF.

The V gene is TRBV27, the J gene TRBJ1-2, with D possibly being TRBD1 (5 bases). Germline-derived CDR1 and CDR2 are MNHEY and SMNVEV (reference sequence). There are 15 residues in the CDR3. The germline V and J ends were trimmed by 5 bases and 7 bases, with 20 bases remaining between them. CDR3 nucleotides: TGTGCCAGCAGTCCGCTTTTGGGGCGGCCCGGTGGCTACACCTTC. It yields the protein CASSPLLGRPGGYTF.

The CDR3 here is CASSRGYPGELFF. The CDR3 DNA reads as TGTGCCAGCAGCCGGGGTTACCCCGGGGAGCTGTTTTTT. This chain connects TRBV27 to TRBJ2-2; possibly TRBD2 for D (5 bases). Germline assignment: CDR1 MNHEY and CDR2 SMNVEV (reference sequence). Trimming cost V 6 bases and J 6 bases, with 11 bases left between them. The CDR3 totals 13 residues.

This chain links TRBV7-9 with TRBJ1-2; D is unclear. V was pared by 4 bases and J by 8 bases, with 11 bases between. The CDR3 has 12 residues. The germline gives CDR1 SEHNR, CDR2 FQNEAQ (reference sequence). The CDR3 DNA follows: TGTGCCAGCAGCTCCCGGGATTGGGGCTACACCTTC. The encoded protein is CASSSRDWGYTF.

The chain is built from TRBV5-4 and TRBJ2-3; D is undetermined. The CDR3 is 14 amino acids. Trimming cost V 0 bases and J 2 bases, with 7 bases left between them. Germline CDR1 reads SGHNT; CDR2 reads YYREEE (reference sequence). The CDR3 here is CASSLALYTDTQYF. For the CDR3, the DNA is TGTGCCAGCAGCTTGGCCCTTTACACAGATACGCAGTATTTT.

The rearrangement joins TRBV7-2 to TRBJ1-5, with 9 bases that match TRBD1. With 1 base clipped from V and 3 bases from J, the junction kept 10 bases outside the gene matches. CDR1 and CDR2 (germline): SGHTA, FQGNSA. The CDR3 is made up of 18 amino acids. The CDR3 reads CASSLVGLGTGSNQPQHF. The CDR3 nucleotides read TGTGCCAGCAGCTTAGTCGGGTTAGGGACAGGGTCCAATCAGCCCCAGCATTTT. The whole variable domain, remainder taken from reference TRBV7-2 and TRBJ1-5, is GAGVSQSPSNKVTEKGKDVELRCDPISGHTALYWYRQSLGQGLEFLIYFQGNSAPDKSGLPSDRFSAERTGGSVSTLTIQRTQQEDSAVYLCASSLVGLGTGSNQPQHFGDGTRLSIL.

This chain links TRBV7-9 with TRBJ2-7; 7 nucleotides match TRBD1. Germline loops: CDR1 SEHNR, CDR2 FQNEAQ (reference sequence). CDR3 length: 13 amino acids. CDR3 loop: CVTRGQGAYEQYF. For the CDR3, the DNA is TGTGTCACGCGAGGTCAGGGGGCCTACGAGCAGTACTTC.

This clone has a single count. The J gene is TRBJ2-1, the V gene TRBV4-1; TRBD1 agrees at 7 bases. Losses at the gene ends were 4 bases for V and 10 bases for J; bases not matched to a gene: 7. Per germline, CDR1 MGHRA and CDR2 YSYEKL. The CDR3 is 13 residues long. CDR3 protein: CASSLVSGGEQFF. CDR3 bases: TGCGCCAGCAGCCTAGTCTCAGGGGGAGAGCAGTTCTTC.

V gene TRBV19 combines with J gene TRBJ2-3, with D tentatively TRBD1 (5 bases). The V end lost 3 bases, the J end lost 1 base, and 14 bases lay between the germline ends. This CDR3 has 16 amino acids. Germline lookup yields CDR1 LNHDA and CDR2 SQIVND (reference sequence). For the CDR3, the DNA is TGTGCCAGTAGTATTTGGGCCCAGGGCCGCACAGATACGCAGTATTTT. Encoded protein: CASSIWAQGRTDTQYF.

The chain employs TRBV5-8 and TRBJ2-5; weak D call: TRBD2 (6 bases). CDR1 is SGHTS, CDR2 YDEGEE, per germline. The CDR3 totals 15 residues. V lost 1 base and J lost 0, with 10 bases in between. CDR3 sequence reads: CASSLRRLDQETQYF. The CDR3 DNA is TGTGCCAGCAGCTTGAGGAGACTAGACCAAGAGACCCAGTACTTC. The variable domain in full, with the rest retrieved from reference TRBV5-8 and TRBJ2-5, is EAGVTQSPTHLIKTRGQQATLRCSPISGHTSVYWYQQALGLGLQFLLWYDEGEERNRGNFPPRFSGRQFPNYSSELNVNALELEDSALYLCASSLRRLDQETQYFGPGTRLLVL.

The sample holds one count of this clone. The chain recombines TRBV27 with TRBJ2-5, with 9 bases aligning to TRBD2. The CDR3 runs 15 residues. In germline, CDR1 is MNHEY, CDR2 SMNVEV (reference sequence). J was trimmed by 7 bases and V by 6 bases; bases with no gene match: 12. DNA for the CDR3: TGTGCCAGCAGAAAAAGCGGGAGGCTCGAATGGACCCAGTACTTC. Amino acids: CASRKSGRLEWTQYF.

The chain combines TRBV7-2 with TRBJ1-5; tentative D call: TRBD1 (6 bases). Looked up from germline, CDR1 is SGHTA and CDR2 is FQGNSA. The V end lost 2 bases, the J end lost 0 bases, and 17 bases lay between the germline ends. This CDR3 is 18 amino acids long. The CDR3 coding sequence is TGTGCCAGCAGCTTACGGGGGGCGTCGGGATATAGCAATCAGCCCCAGCATTTT. It specifies CASSLRGASGYSNQPQHF.

The chain couples TRBV27 to TRBJ2-7, with no clear D. There are 11 residues in the CDR3. Germline lookup yields CDR1 MNHEY and CDR2 SMNVEV (reference sequence). V gave up 7 bases and J gave up 6 bases, with 10 bases separating them. CDR3 coding DNA: TGTGCCAGCATTTCGCTCGGCGAGCAGTACTTC. As protein: CASISLGEQYF.

V usage is TRBV6-5 and J usage is TRBJ2-7; TRBD1 might be the D (6 bases). CDR1 and CDR2 (germline): MNHEY, SVGAGI. Trimming pared 7 bases from V and 5 bases from J, leaving 18 bases between. The CDR3 sequence is 14 residues long. This CDR3 reads CASKGVGSLDEQYF. In DNA form, the CDR3 reads TGTGCCAGCAAGGGGGTGGGGTCATTGGACGAGCAGTACTTC.

This clone was seen a few times. The chain recombines TRBV5-6 with TRBJ1-2, with D unclear. The CDR3 is made up of 12 amino acids. Germline V gene data show CDR1 as SGHDT and CDR2 as YYEEEE. Trimming cost V 1 base and J 5 bases, with 6 bases left between them. Written as DNA, the CDR3 is TGTGCCAGCAGCTTGAAGGAGTATGGCTACACCTTC. The encoded protein is CASSLKEYGYTF. Full variable domain (remainder filled in from reference TRBV5-6 and TRBJ1-2): DAGVTQSPTHLIKTRGQQVTLRCSPKSGHDTVSWYQQALGQGPQFIFQYYEEEERQRGNFPDRFSGHQFPNYSSELNVNALLLGDSALYLCASSLKEYGYTFGSGTRLTVV.

Here the CDR3 reads CAWGTSGNQETQYF. Written as DNA, the CDR3 is TGTGCCTGGGGGACTAGCGGGAACCAAGAGACCCAGTACTTC. This chain uses TRBV30 with TRBJ2-5; 13 bases align to TRBD2. The V gene's germline CDR1 is GTSNPN and CDR2 SVGIG (reference sequence). This CDR3 is built from 14 residues. V trimming: 5 bases; J trimming: 0 bases; junction bases outside the gene matches: 0.

The chain joins TRBV10-3 to TRBJ2-1, with TRBD2 identical over 8 bases. CDR3 length: 19 residues. V shed 0 bases and J 7 bases; nucleotides not matched to a gene: 17. The V gene's germline CDR1 is ENHRY and CDR2 SYGVKD. CDR3 loop: CAISESGVLLADQRNEQFF. DNA for the CDR3: TGTGCCATCAGTGAGTCGGGGGTCTTACTAGCGGACCAAAGGAATGAGCAGTTCTTC.

In its sample, this clone was seen a few times. V gene TRBV10-3 combines with J gene TRBJ1-1; D not resolved. The V and J ends lost 9 bases and 2 bases respectively, with 13 bases between them. CDR1 and CDR2 from the germline V gene are ENHRY and SYGVKD. CDR3 length: 13 residues. The CDR3 sequence: CAIDGPANTEAFF. CDR3 nucleotide sequence: TGTGCCATAGATGGACCTGCTAACACTGAAGCTTTCTTT.

V gene TRBV28 combines with J gene TRBJ2-4, with 8 bases matching TRBD1. V was pared by 2 bases and J by 7 bases, with 7 bases of the junction left unmatched. This CDR3 contains 15 residues. Looked up from germline, CDR1 is MDHEN and CDR2 is SYDVKM. CDR3 amino acids: CASSLTTGVRNIQYF. Written as DNA, the CDR3 is TGTGCCAGCAGTTTAACGACAGGGGTGAGGAACATTCAGTACTTC. The variable domain in full, with the rest retrieved from reference TRBV28 and TRBJ2-4, is DVKVTQSSRYLVKRTGEKVFLECVQDMDHENMFWYRQDPGLGLRLIYFSYDVKMKEKGDIPEGYSVSREKKERFSLILESASTNQTSMYLCASSLTTGVRNIQYFGAGTRLSVL.